This passage covers 7 T cell receptor beta chains from one sample sequenced in a study of T cells after yellow fever vaccination. MiXCR, applied by TCRdb to the 5' RACE reads, yields one record per CDR3 protein. This sample yields more than 95,000 distinct CDR3 sequences, of which nearly 7.5% are seen a single time; just under 2.5% belongs to the top ten. Sequenced material: CD4+ T cells sorted from PBMCs, taken around 10 days after the first yellow fever vaccination. Source of these receptors: a man between 18 and 35 years old who received the YFV17D yellow fever vaccine.

This clonotype showed up many times. This sequence joins TRBV5-1 and TRBJ1-2; D is unclear. Germline CDR1 reads SGHRS; CDR2 reads YFSETQ. The V gene lost 0 bases and the J gene lost 5 bases, with 11 bases spanning the gap. This CDR3 is built from 14 residues. The CDR3 DNA reads as TGCGCCAGCAGCTTGGCCGCAGCCGCTTATGGCTACACCTTC. Translating it yields CASSLAAAAYGYTF.

This clonotype has at least ten counts. The V and J genes are TRBV3-1 and TRBJ2-1; a possible D gene is TRBD2 (6 bases). The CDR3 spans 15 residues. V was cut by 1 base and J by 3 bases, with 10 bases left in between. Per germline, CDR1 LGHDT and CDR2 YNNKEL (reference sequence). The chain's CDR3 is CASSQGRANYNEQFF. CDR3 DNA sequence: TGTGCCAGCAGCCAAGGGAGGGCGAACTACAATGAGCAGTTCTTC.

This clonotype has at least ten counts. This chain uses TRBV5-1 with TRBJ2-7; no reliable D call. The V end was cut by 0 bases, the J end by 3 bases, with 4 bases between. The CDR3 contains 12 residues. The germline V gene has CDR1 SGHRS and CDR2 YFSETQ. CDR3 sequence (DNA): TGCGCCAGCAGCTTGGGATACTACGAGCAGTACTTC. It yields the protein CASSLGYYEQYF.

There are a few counts of this clonotype. V and J are TRBV5-1 and TRBJ1-4; tentatively, D is TRBD1 (6 bases). V lost 4 bases to trimming and J lost 6 bases, with 16 bases between them. The CDR3 sequence is 15 residues long. Germline-derived CDR1 and CDR2 are SGHRS and YFSETQ. The CDR3, as DNA: TGCGCCAGCAGCCTCCTCGGGGGGCTCGATGAAAAACTGTTTTTT. Its translation is CASSLLGGLDEKLFF.

This clonotype has ten or more counts. The chain has TRBV11-2 and TRBJ1-4; D is uncertain. Germline V CDR1 and CDR2: SGHAT, FQNNGV. The germline V and J ends were trimmed by 1 base and 0 bases, with 3 bases remaining between them. The CDR3 consists of 14 residues. The DNA for the CDR3 is TGTGCCAGCAGCTTAGCCCCAACTAATGAAAAACTGTTTTTT. Amino acid sequence: CASSLAPTNEKLFF.

This clonotype was observed at least ten times. This chain joins TRBV24-1 and TRBJ2-1; TRBD1 agrees at 10 bases. CDR3 length: 15 residues. J lost 6 bases, V lost 2 bases, and 3 bases had no gene match. From germline, CDR1 is KGHDR and CDR2 SFDVKD. CDR3 bases: TGTGCCACCAGTGATTCGGGGACAGGGGTCAATGAGCAGTTCTTC. This gives the protein CATSDSGTGVNEQFF.

There are many counts of this clonotype. This chain uses TRBV20-1 with TRBJ1-5; TRBD1 matches 8 bases. This CDR3 region has 15 residues. The trim removed 2 bases at V and 2 bases at J, leaving 5 bases unmatched. The germline CDR1 and CDR2 sequences are DFQATT and SNEGSKA (reference sequence). CDR3 in amino acids: CSARLTGGGNQPQHF. DNA of the CDR3: TGCAGTGCTAGACTTACAGGGGGTGGCAATCAGCCCCAGCATTTT.